These T cell receptor beta chains were read from a single sample in a study of monozygotic twins with inflammatory bowel disease. TCRdb reprocessed the 5' RACE reads; each CDR3 protein has one entry and no DNA is given. The listing contains roughly 140,000 distinct CDR3 sequences. The sequencing sample was made of blood. These receptors originate from a human donor with ulcerative colitis or Crohn's disease, or a healthy co-twin of an affected twin (not recorded which). The CDR3 runs from the conserved cysteine through the conserved F or W.

J gene,V gene,CDR3 protein
TRBJ2-3,TRBV7-8,CASSPRPMTNTDTQYF
TRBJ1-5,TRBV18,CASSPTNGADQPQHF
TRBJ1-4,TRBV4-1,CASSQGDRVLNEKLFF
TRBJ2-2,TRBV9,CASSVHRDLEELFF
TRBJ2-7,TRBV7-9,CASSGYTGAQQYF
TRBJ2-2,TRBV7-3,CASSLSGATGELFF
TRBJ1-5,TRBV18,CASSPDGETNQPQHF
TRBJ1-4,TRBV5-1,CASSLWGQGVGEKLFF
TRBJ2-3,TRBV4-2,CASSQVGLAGGQDTQYF
TRBJ2-5,TRBV19,CDSSTFGQGETQYF
TRBJ1-2,TRBV7-3,CASSFTGYGYTF
TRBJ1-5,TRBV20-1,CSARVSKGRNQPQHF
TRBJ1-6,TRBV7-9,CASSLDNSPLHF
TRBJ1-1,TRBV15,CATSRGPPEVNTEAFF
TRBJ1-2,TRBV5-1,CASSSADRGGLGYGYTF
TRBJ1-2,TRBV18,CASSPTGTGTNYGYTF
TRBJ2-2,TRBV18,CASSPPGQGLGTNTGELFF
TRBJ2-3,TRBV14,CASSQGWGPTDTQYF
TRBJ2-7,TRBV5-8,CASSLFTPHRPYEQYF
TRBJ1-5,TRBV28,CASLFPRPQHF
TRBJ2-7,TRBV11-2,CASSLGYSNHEQYF
TRBJ2-1,TRBV20-1,CSASGQGRDEQFF
TRBJ1-4,TRBV7-9,CASSLDFGARREKLFF
TRBJ1-5,TRBV6-1,CASSPTGITQPQHF
TRBJ1-2,TRBV10-3,CAISDPHREDYGYTF
TRBJ2-5,TRBV18,CASSPDREETQYF
TRBJ2-7,TRBV11-3,CASSKGLAGSYEQYF
TRBJ2-7,TRBV5-1,CASSPGRVTWEQYF